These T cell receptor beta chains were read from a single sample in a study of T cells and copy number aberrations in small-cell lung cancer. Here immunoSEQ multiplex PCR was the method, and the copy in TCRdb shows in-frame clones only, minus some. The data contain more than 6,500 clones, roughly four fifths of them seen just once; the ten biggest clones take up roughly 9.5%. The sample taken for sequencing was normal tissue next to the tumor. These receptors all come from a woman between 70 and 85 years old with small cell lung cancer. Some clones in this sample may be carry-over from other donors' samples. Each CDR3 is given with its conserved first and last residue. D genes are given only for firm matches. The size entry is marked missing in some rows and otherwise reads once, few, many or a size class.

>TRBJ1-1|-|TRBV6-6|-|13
TGTGTCAGCAGAGAACAAGGAGGGACTGAAGCTTTCTTT
CVSREQGGTEAFF
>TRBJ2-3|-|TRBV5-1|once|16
TGCGCCAGCAGCGGTCCACAGGGACTAAGCACAGATACGCAGTATTTT
CASSGPQGLSTDTQYF
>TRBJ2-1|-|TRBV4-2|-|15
TGTGCCAGCAGCCAAGATAATAGAGACGGCAATGAGCAGTTCTTC
CASSQDNRDGNEQFF
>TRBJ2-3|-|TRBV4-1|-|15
TGCGCCAGCAGCCGAGACGGCTTCCGCACAGATACGCAGTATTTT
CASSRDGFRTDTQYF
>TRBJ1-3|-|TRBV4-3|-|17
TGCGCCAGCAGCCAAGATCGTAGAGCTTACTCTGGAAACACCATATATTTT
CASSQDRRAYSGNTIYF
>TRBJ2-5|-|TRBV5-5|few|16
TGTGCCAGCAGCAAAGAACAATTCACCGACCAAGAGACCCAGTACTTC
CASSKEQFTDQETQYF
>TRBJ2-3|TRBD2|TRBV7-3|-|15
TGTGCCAGCAGCGCCTATAGCGGGGGAAGAGATACGCAGTATTTT
CASSAYSGGRDTQYF
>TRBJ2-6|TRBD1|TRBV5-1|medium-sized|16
TGCGCCAGTGCCGGGACAGGGGCTTTCGGGGCCAACGTCCTGACTTTC
CASAGTGAFGANVLTF
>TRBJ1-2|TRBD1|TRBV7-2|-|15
TGTGCCAGCAGCTTAGTTTCCAGGGGGGTCTATGGCTACACCTTC
CASSLVSRGVYGYTF
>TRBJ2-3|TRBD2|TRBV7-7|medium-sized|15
TGTGCTAGCAGCTTAGCGGGACAAGAAACAGATACGCAGTATTTT
CASSLAGQETDTQYF
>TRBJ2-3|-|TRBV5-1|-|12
TGCGCCAGCAGCTTAGGAGGTATTACGCAGTATTTT
CASSLGGITQYF
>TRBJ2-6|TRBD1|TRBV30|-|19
TGTGCCTGGAGGGGGGGACAGGGGGCCCTCTCCTCTGGGGCCAACGTCCTGACTTTC
CAWRGGQGALSSGANVLTF
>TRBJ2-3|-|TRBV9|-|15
TGTGCCAGCAGCGTGGCGGGGGCCCCCGCAGATACGCAGTATTTT
CASSVAGAPADTQYF
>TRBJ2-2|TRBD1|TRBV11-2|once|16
TGTGCCAGCAGCTTAGAAGGGGGCCGGGTCACCGGGGAGCTGTTTTTT
CASSLEGGRVTGELFF
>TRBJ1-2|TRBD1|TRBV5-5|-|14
TGTGCCAGCAGCTTGGACAGGGGTAGGGATGGCTACACCTTC
CASSLDRGRDGYTF
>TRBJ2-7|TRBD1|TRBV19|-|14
TGTGCCAGTAATATTAGGGACAGGGGATTCGAGCAGTACTTC
CASNIRDRGFEQYF
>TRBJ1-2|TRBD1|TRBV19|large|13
TGTGCCAGCCGGACAGGGGTGAACTATGGCTACACCTTC
CASRTGVNYGYTF
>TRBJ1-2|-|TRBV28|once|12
TGTGCCAGCAACGGGCGTTTAAATGGCTACACCTTC
CASNGRLNGYTF
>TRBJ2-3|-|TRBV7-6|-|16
TGTGCCAGCAGCTCAGGCGCGGGGTTTGCCACAGATACGCAGTATTTT
CASSSGAGFATDTQYF
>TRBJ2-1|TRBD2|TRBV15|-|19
TGTGCCACCAGCAGAGATTTTGTCGTTCTAGCGGGAGGGGGCAATGAGCAGTTCTTC
CATSRDFVVLAGGGNEQFF
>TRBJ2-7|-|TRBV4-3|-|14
TGCGCCAGCAGCCAAACAGGGAGCGCCTACGAGCAGTACTTC
CASSQTGSAYEQYF
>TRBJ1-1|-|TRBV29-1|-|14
TGCAGCGTTGAAGAGCCCTCGGGTGACACTGAAGCTTTCTTT
CSVEEPSGDTEAFF
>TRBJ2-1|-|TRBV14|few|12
TGTGCCAGCAGCCGAGGGCCCAATGAGCAGTTCTTC
CASSRGPNEQFF